A single sample is the source of the 3 T cell receptor beta chains below, sequenced in a study of blood T cell repertoires in COVID-19. Clones were read by immunoSEQ multiplex PCR, and TCRdb kept only the in-frame ones, dropping some. The data contain 65,000 to 90,000 clones, 88% of them singletons. Sequences were obtained from peripheral blood. These receptors originate from a human donor in a cohort sampled during active COVID-19.

This sequence joins TRBV15 and TRBJ1-2; D uncertain. The CDR3 extends over 13 amino acids. Germline V gives CDR1 LNHNV, CDR2 YYDKDF (reference sequence). Trimming pared 8 bases from V and 2 bases from J, leaving 12 bases between. Here the CDR3 DNA reads TGTGCCACCTCGAGGGCGGGGAACTATGGCTACACCTTC. Its translation is CATSRAGNYGYTF.

DNA of the CDR3: TGTGCCAGCAGCCCGGCGGGGGCCTATGGCTACACCTTC. Translating gives CASSPAGAYGYTF. This rearrangement joins TRBV3-1 (or the pseudogene TRBV3-2) to TRBJ1-2, with D possibly being TRBD1 (6 bases). CDR3 size: 13 residues. Germline-derived CDR1 and CDR2 are LGHDT and YNNKEL (reference sequence). Trimming removed 4 bases from V and 4 bases from J, with 10 bases in between.

This clone was recorded once. V usage is TRBV11-2 and J usage is TRBJ2-1; the match to TRBD2 covers 8 bases. V was pared by 6 bases and J by 5 bases, with 9 bases of the junction left unmatched. Looked up from germline, CDR1 is SGHAT and CDR2 is FQNNGV. CDR3 length: 15 residues. The CDR3 DNA follows: TGTGCCAGCAGTACTTTCGGGGGGGCTAACAATGAGCAGTTCTTC. It codes for CASSTFGGANNEQFF.